Below are 18 T cell receptor beta chains sequenced from a single sample in a study of T cell changes during pregnancy in multiple sclerosis (dated by TCRdb to between 2017 and 2020). The library was generated by the immunoSEQ multiplex PCR assay. The table was pulled from immuneACCESS by TCRdb, which kept in-frame rearrangements only. Such tables lose some clones; where checked, under half of the loss comes from unresolved V genes, and the rest has no known cause. The sample yields about 50,000 clones; 85% to 95% were counted once. 0.55% to 0.65% of the sample belongs to the ten largest clones. The sequences come from CD4+ T cells from peripheral blood mononuclear cells, collected after pregnancy. Receptors originate from a female donor in good health, enrolled as a control in a pregnancy study.

The V call is TRBV18, the J call TRBJ2-1; D is unresolved. The CDR3 has 13 amino acids. Germline lookup yields CDR1 KGHSH and CDR2 LQKENI. V was pared by 4 bases and J by 6 bases, with 10 bases between. CDR3 bases: TGTGCCAGCTCACTCAACAGTGGCAATGAGCAGTTCTTC. This codes for CASSLNSGNEQFF. Filled out from reference TRBV18 and TRBJ2-1, the complete variable domain reads NAGVMQNPRHLVRRRGQEARLRCSPMKGHSHVYWYRQLPEEGLKFMVYLQKENIIDESGMPKERFSAEFPKEGPSILRIQQVVRGDSAAYFCASSLNSGNEQFFGPGTRLTVL.

V is TRBV10-2 and J is TRBJ1-6; 7 positions match TRBD1. Germline V gives CDR1 WSHSY, CDR2 SAAADI. The CDR3 consists of 14 residues. The trim removed 7 bases at V and 6 bases at J, leaving 6 bases unmatched. The CDR3 spells CASTPTGSNSPLHF. The CDR3 nucleotides are TGCGCCAGCACCCCGACAGGGTCTAATTCACCCCTCCACTTT.

The V gene is TRBV5-4, the J gene TRBJ2-2, with 10 bases fitting TRBD1. With 1 base clipped from V and 6 bases from J, the junction kept 3 bases outside the gene matches. Germline V CDR1 and CDR2: SGHNT, YYREEE (reference sequence). The CDR3 loop spans 15 amino acids. CDR3 protein: CASSLWGQGPGELFF. The CDR3 nucleotides read TGTGCCAGCAGCTTGTGGGGACAGGGGCCCGGGGAGCTGTTTTTT.

V gene TRBV7-8 combines with J gene TRBJ1-1; TRBD1 matches at 9 bases. The germline V gene has CDR1 SGHVS and CDR2 FQNEAQ. The CDR3 has 15 amino acids. V dropped 5 bases and J dropped 4; count of bases not matched to a gene: 8. CDR3 loop: CASSVEGQGSTEAFF. Here the CDR3 DNA reads TGTGCCAGCAGCGTAGAGGGACAGGGCAGCACTGAAGCTTTCTTT.

The V call is TRBV7-3, the J call TRBJ1-1; 7 bases match TRBD1. Germline CDR1 is SGHTA and CDR2 is FQGTGA. This CDR3 is 13 amino acids long. J gave up 3 bases and V 5 bases, and 3 bases lay outside the gene matches. CDR3 in DNA: TGTGCCAGCAGCCCGACAGGGTACACTGAAGCTTTCTTT. Translation: CASSPTGYTEAFF.

This chain connects TRBV28 to TRBJ1-5; D unclear. The V gene's germline CDR1 is MDHEN and CDR2 SYDVKM. The V gene lost 8 bases and the J gene lost 6 bases, with 17 bases spanning the gap. The CDR3 runs 14 residues. The CDR3 here is CASRGTVIVQPQHF. CDR3 coding DNA: TGTGCCAGCCGGGGTACTGTTATAGTTCAGCCCCAGCATTTT.

The rearrangement uses TRBV7-3 and TRBJ2-3, with 9 bases that match TRBD2. The CDR3 spans 15 residues. CDR1 is SGHTA, CDR2 FQGTGA, per germline. The trim removed 3 bases at V and 2 bases at J, leaving 3 bases unmatched. Written as DNA, the CDR3 is TGTGCCAGCAGCTTGGCGGGGGGGTACACAGATACGCAGTATTTT. Encoded protein: CASSLAGGYTDTQYF.

The V call is TRBV18, the J call TRBJ2-5; a possible D gene is TRBD1 (5 bases). Gene TRBJ2-7 matches the end of the DNA better, so the J call may be wrong. The germline gives CDR1 KGHSH, CDR2 LQKENI. This CDR3 is built from 12 residues. CDR3 in DNA: TGTGCCAGCTCACAGGACATCTACGAGCAGTACTTC. This sequence encodes CASSQDIYEQYF.

V gene TRBV21-1 combines with J gene TRBJ2-3; the table's D call, TRBD2, has no DNA check behind it. TRBV21-1 is recorded as a pseudogene. The length of the CDR3 is 15 residues. In nucleotides, the CDR3 is TGTGCCAGCACCCCGGGGGTACGGGGCACAGATACGCAGTATTTT. This codes for CASTPGVRGTDTQYF.

This clone occurred once. J is TRBJ2-1 and V is TRBV28; D may be TRBD2 (7 bases). Deletions cut 6 bases from V and 5 bases from J, with 20 bases between. The CDR3 loop spans 16 amino acids. CDR1 MDHEN and CDR2 SYDVKM come from the germline V gene. The CDR3 DNA is TGTGCCAGCAGACCTTTTGGGGGGGACACCCACAATGAGCAGTTCTTC. This translates into CASRPFGGDTHNEQFF.

This clone was seen only once. V usage is TRBV7-2 and J usage is TRBJ2-5, with TRBD2 matching 9 bases. The germline CDR1 and CDR2 sequences are SGHTA and FQGNSA. The CDR3 has 16 amino acids. V shed 1 base and J 1 base; nucleotides not matched to a gene: 4. The CDR3 coding sequence is TGTGCCAGCAGCTTAGGGCTAGCGGGGAGCCAAGAGACCCAGTACTTC. Translating gives CASSLGLAGSQETQYF. Together with reference TRBV7-2 and TRBJ2-5, the CDR3 gives the full variable domain: GAGVSQSPSNKVTEKGKDVELRCDPISGHTALYWYRQSLGQGLEFLIYFQGNSAPDKSGLPSDRFSAERTGGSVSTLTIQRTQQEDSAVYLCASSLGLAGSQETQYFGPGTRLLVL.

The V gene is TRBV9, the J gene TRBJ1-2; possibly TRBD1 for D (5 bases). The CDR3 runs to 15 residues. The germline V gene encodes CDR1 SGDLS and CDR2 YYNGEE. Trimming stripped 0 bases from V and 1 base from J, with 10 bases between. The CDR3 loop is CASSVDEQVNYGYTF. CDR3 nucleotides: TGTGCCAGCAGCGTAGATGAACAGGTTAACTATGGCTACACCTTC.

The V gene is TRBV28, the J gene TRBJ2-5, with TRBD1 identical over 7 bases. Germline lookup yields CDR1 MDHEN and CDR2 SYDVKM. CDR3 length: 17 amino acids. V lost 7 bases and J lost 3; bases outside the gene matches: 17. The CDR3 nucleotides read TGTGCCAGCACCTTAACCGGGATCGGGACAGCCAAAGAGACCCAGTACTTC. This translates into CASTLTGIGTAKETQYF.

The chain joins TRBV6-1 to TRBJ1-1; no definite D call. Trimming pared 8 bases from V and 0 bases from J, leaving 16 bases between. Germline CDR1 reads MNHNS; CDR2 reads SASEGT. This CDR3 contains 15 residues. The CDR3: CASGRGQTMNTEAFF. CDR3 bases: TGTGCCAGCGGGCGAGGGCAGACCATGAACACTGAAGCTTTCTTT.

The gene calls are TRBV29-1 and TRBJ2-1; the D gene is possibly TRBD1 (7 bases). The CDR3 runs to 16 residues. Trimming pared 5 bases from V and 3 bases from J, leaving 20 bases between. Germline values: CDR1 SQVTM, CDR2 ANQGSEA. The CDR3 protein is CSVYGPGAGGYNEQFF. The CDR3 DNA sequence: TGCAGCGTTTATGGCCCGGGAGCAGGGGGCTACAATGAGCAGTTCTTC.

This clone was recorded only once. The rearrangement links TRBV28 to TRBJ2-7; 10 bases line up with TRBD1. V lost 6 bases, J lost 6 bases, and 11 bases stayed unmatched. CDR1 and CDR2 (germline): MDHEN, SYDVKM. The CDR3 totals 15 residues. The CDR3 here is CASRPGGQGISEQYF. The CDR3 nucleotides are TGTGCCAGCAGACCCGGGGGACAGGGGATATCCGAGCAGTACTTC.

The rearrangement joins TRBV20-1 to TRBJ2-7, with 7 positions matching TRBD1. Germline V gene data show CDR1 as DFQATT and CDR2 as SNEGSKA (reference sequence). V shed 5 bases and J 3 bases; nucleotides not matched to a gene: 1. CDR3 length equals 11 residues. The CDR3 DNA is TGCAGTGCTGGGACAGTCTACGAGCAGTACTTC. The encoded protein is CSAGTVYEQYF.

The CDR3 DNA is TGCGCCAGCAGCCAAGTCCGCGCAACTAATGAAAAACTGTTTTTT. This gives the protein CASSQVRATNEKLFF. The rearrangement links TRBV4-1 to TRBJ1-4; D remains unclear. The V gene lost 1 base and the J gene lost 0 bases, with 6 bases spanning the gap. Germline V gives CDR1 MGHRA, CDR2 YSYEKL. This CDR3 has 15 residues.